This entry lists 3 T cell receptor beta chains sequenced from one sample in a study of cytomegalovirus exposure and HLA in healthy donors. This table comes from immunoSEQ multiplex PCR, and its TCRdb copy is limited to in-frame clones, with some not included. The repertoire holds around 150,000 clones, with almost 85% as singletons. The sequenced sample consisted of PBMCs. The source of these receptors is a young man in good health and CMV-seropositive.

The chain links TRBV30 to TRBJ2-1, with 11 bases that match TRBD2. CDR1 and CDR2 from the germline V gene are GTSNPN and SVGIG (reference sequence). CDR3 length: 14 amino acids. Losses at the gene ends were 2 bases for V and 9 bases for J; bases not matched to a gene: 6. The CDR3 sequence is CAWSPLAGGGEQFF. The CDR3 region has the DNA TGTGCCTGGAGTCCCCTAGCGGGAGGTGGTGAGCAGTTCTTC.

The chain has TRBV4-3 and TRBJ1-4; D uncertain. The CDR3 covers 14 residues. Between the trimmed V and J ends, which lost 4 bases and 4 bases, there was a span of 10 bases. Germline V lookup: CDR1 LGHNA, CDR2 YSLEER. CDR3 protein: CASSPPQSNEKLFF. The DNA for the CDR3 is TGCGCCAGCAGCCCCCCACAGAGTAATGAAAAACTGTTTTTT.

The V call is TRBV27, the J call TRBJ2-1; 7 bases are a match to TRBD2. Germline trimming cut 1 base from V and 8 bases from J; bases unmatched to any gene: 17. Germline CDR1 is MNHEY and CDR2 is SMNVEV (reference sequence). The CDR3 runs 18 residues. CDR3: CASSLWASGTGSGYEQFF. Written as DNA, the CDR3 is TGTGCCAGCAGTTTATGGGCGAGCGGGACTGGGAGTGGGTATGAGCAGTTCTTC.